The T cell receptor (beta chain) described here comes from a study of cytomegalovirus exposure and HLA in healthy donors. Study-wide findings and caveats: Rarity marked most TCR sequences, yet some public TCRs occurred in many donors.

This CDR3 contains 15 residues. Between the trimmed V and J ends, which lost 1 base and 3 bases, there was a span of 16 bases. The germline V gene encodes CDR1 SQVTM and CDR2 ANQGSEA. Note on this clone: No antigen is known for it.

The repertoire was sequenced with immunoSEQ multiplex PCR; TCRdb's copy has only in-frame clones and lacks some. The sample holds about 190,000 clones, about four fifths seen once. This TCR derives from a man between 18 and 35 years old in good health and CMV-seropositive. The sequenced sample consisted of PBMCs. This rearrangement joins TRBV29-1 to TRBJ2-7; D might be TRBD2 (5 bases). As DNA, the CDR3 is TGCAGCGTTGAAGGGGCCCCTCCGGGGTACTACGAGCAGTACTTC. As protein: CSVEGAPPGYYEQYF.